This T cell receptor (beta chain) was identified during a study of CD8 T cells in Susac syndrome. Random hexamers primed reverse transcription of about 0.45 to 1 ug RNA. MiXCR, applied by TCRdb to the immunoSEQ multiplex PCR reads, yields one record per CDR3 protein. The sample shows roughly 150,000 distinct CDR3 sequences, around 95% of them seen only once. CDR1 is SQVTM, CDR2 ANQGSEA, per germline. CDR3 size: 13 residues. V was cut by 1 base and J by 3 bases, with 10 bases left in between. What was sequenced was CD8+ T cells from PBMCs. This chain joins TRBV29-1 and TRBJ2-7, with D perhaps TRBD2 (5 bases). The TCR was taken from a human donor with Susac syndrome. The CDR3 DNA reads TGCAGCGTTGAAGCGGCAGAGGGCTACGAGCAGTACTTC. This gives the protein CSVEAAEGYEQYF.